The entry below gives a single T cell receptor (beta chain) sequence along with its context. This specimen comes from a study of blood T cell repertoires in COVID-19. Repertoires were generated with immunoSEQ multiplex PCR, while TCRdb's copy carries only in-frame clones and drops some. The sample lists roughly 170,000 clones, roughly 70% occurring once. V dropped 3 bases and J dropped 4; count of bases not matched to a gene: 8. Per the germline V gene, CDR1 is KGHDR and CDR2 is SFDVKD. This CDR3 is 17 amino acids long. The TCR was taken from a woman older than 75 with acute or convalescent COVID-19. The rearrangement links TRBV24-1 to TRBJ2-1; 10 nucleotides agree with TRBD2. Sequenced sample: peripheral blood. The CDR3 DNA reads as TGTGCCACCAGTGATCATCCGGGACTAGCGTATTACAATGAGCAGTTCTTC. Translation: CATSDHPGLAYYNEQFF.